Presented here are 12 T cell receptor beta chains from one specimen sequenced in a study of blood T cells in healthy people across ages. The authors ran a second PCR of roughly 6 to 12 cycles using a sample-barcoded 5' primer and a J-beta primer mix. TCRdb passed the 5' RACE reads through MiXCR, listing each CDR3 protein once. The sample has roughly 2 million distinct CDR3 sequences; roughly 50% are singletons. Sequences were obtained from blood. These receptors came from a woman aged 40 to 50 in good health.

V is TRBV4-3 and J is TRBJ2-6; 7 bases are a match to TRBD1. The length of the CDR3 is 16 residues. CDR1 LGHNA and CDR2 YSLEER come from the germline V gene. The V segment lost 5 bases and the J segment 1 base; nucleotides outside the gene matches: 5. This CDR3 reads CASSKGQISGANVLTF. The CDR3 nucleotides are TGCGCCAGCAGCAAGGGACAGATATCTGGGGCCAACGTCCTGACTTTC.

The chain has TRBV20-1 and TRBJ2-7; 7 nucleotides match TRBD1. The germline V gene encodes CDR1 DFQATT and CDR2 SNEGSKA (reference sequence). Unmatched junction bases numbered 8, after V lost 0 bases and J lost 3 bases. The CDR3 covers 15 residues. CDR3 sequence (DNA): TGCAGTGCTAGAGACGGGCGGACAGGAGTCTACGAGCAGTACTTC. It encodes CSARDGRTGVYEQYF.

The J gene is TRBJ1-5, the V gene TRBV6-5; 8 bases are a match to TRBD1. The CDR3 totals 14 residues. V lost 6 bases to trimming and J lost 1 base; unmatched junction nucleotides: 2. Per germline, CDR1 MNHEY and CDR2 SVGAGI. CDR3 in DNA: TGTGCCAGCAGGGACAGGGCAAGCAATCAGCCCCAGCATTTT. Its protein is CASRDRASNQPQHF.

This clonotype occurred a few times. V usage is TRBV9 and J usage is TRBJ2-1; maybe TRBD2 (5 bases). Trimming removed 3 bases from V and 4 bases from J, with 14 bases in between. Germline V gives CDR1 SGDLS, CDR2 YYNGEE. The CDR3 has 15 amino acids. CDR3 DNA: TGTGCCAGCAGCGCTCTCGGCGGGTTTTACAATGAGCAGTTCTTC. It is translated as CASSALGGFYNEQFF. Full variable domain (remainder filled in from reference TRBV9 and TRBJ2-1): DSGVTQTPKHLITATGQRVTLRCSPRSGDLSVYWYQQSLDQGLQFLIQYYNGEERAKGNILERFSAQQFPDLHSELNLSSLELGDSALYFCASSALGGFYNEQFFGPGTRLTVL.

The chain uses TRBV12-3 or TRBV12-4 and TRBJ1-5, with D perhaps matching TRBD1 (6 bases). Trimming removed 3 bases from V and 1 base from J, with 16 bases in between. The CDR3 totals 17 residues. CDR3 protein: CASSLRIGGRSNQPQHF. The CDR3 nucleotides are TGTGCCAGCAGTTTGAGAATCGGGGGGCGAAGCAATCAGCCCCAGCATTTT.

The chain recombines TRBV12-3 or TRBV12-4 with TRBJ2-3; D is perhaps TRBD2 (6 bases). Trimming removed 7 bases from V and 4 bases from J, with 12 bases in between. The CDR3 loop spans 13 amino acids. The CDR3 reads CASTTSLADTQYF. The CDR3 coding sequence is TGTGCCAGCACTACTAGCTTGGCAGATACGCAGTATTTT.

Remarks on this clonotype: At one of its ends the junction is not consistent with the germline gene, which may arise from a read error. The chain carries TRBV7-2 and TRBJ2-1, with D perhaps matching TRBD1 or TRBD2 (6 bases each). This CDR3 is built from 16 residues. Per the germline V gene, CDR1 is SGHTA and CDR2 is FQGNSA. DNA for the CDR3: TGTGCCAGCAGCCCCTCTTCGGGGGCCCGCTACGATGAGCAGTTCTTC. Its protein is CASSPSSGARYDEQFF.

The gene calls are TRBV5-6 and TRBJ2-4; TRBD2 agrees at 7 bases. With the DNA end fitting TRBJ2-7 better, the J assignment may be wrong. The CDR3 has 13 residues. Germline V gene data show CDR1 as SGHDT and CDR2 as YYEEEE. The CDR3 DNA reads as TGTGCCAGCGAGGAGCGGGGTTATATCGAGCAGTACTTC. Translation gives CASEERGYIEQYF.

In its sample, this clonotype was seen a few times. The gene calls are TRBV10-3 and TRBJ2-1; 7 bases agree with TRBD2. The CDR3 runs to 14 residues. With V trimmed by 8 bases and J by 0 bases, 4 bases remained unmatched. The germline V gene has CDR1 ENHRY and CDR2 SYGVKD. CDR3 DNA sequence: TGTGCCATCCGGGGGGAAAGCTCCTACAATGAGCAGTTCTTC. It specifies CAIRGESSYNEQFF.

V is TRBV3-1 and J is TRBJ1-4; TRBD1 agrees at 9 bases. The CDR3 covers 20 residues. J lost 0 bases, V lost 1 base, and 12 bases had no gene match. Germline CDR1 LGHDT, CDR2 YNNKEL (reference sequence). Here the CDR3 reads CASSQGTGARVRATNEKLFF. In nucleotides, the CDR3 is TGTGCCAGCAGCCAAGGGACAGGGGCCAGGGTCAGAGCAACTAATGAAAAACTGTTTTTT.

V gene TRBV27 combines with J gene TRBJ2-4, with D possibly matching TRBD1 (6 bases). This CDR3 comprises 19 residues. V lost 0 bases and J lost 1, with 19 bases in between. CDR1 and CDR2 (germline): MNHEY, SMNVEV (reference sequence). The CDR3 coding sequence is TGTGCCAGCAGTTTATCGATGGGTACGCGGCAGGGGGCCAAAAACATTCAGTACTTC. It codes for CASSLSMGTRQGAKNIQYF.

The V call is TRBV7-8, the J call TRBJ2-1; D is possibly TRBD2 (6 bases). Germline CDR1 is SGHVS and CDR2 is FQNEAQ. This CDR3 comprises 10 residues. In DNA, the CDR3 is TGTGCGAGTGACGGGGGAGAGCAGTTCTTC. This sequence encodes CASDGGEQFF. Supplemented by reference TRBV7-8 and TRBJ2-1, the full variable domain reads GAGVSQSPRYKVAKRGQDVALRCDPISGHVSLFWYQQALGQGPEFLTYFQNEAQLDKSGLPSDRFFAERPEGSVSTLKIQRTQQEDSAVYLCASDGGEQFFGPGTRLTVL.